These 7 T cell receptor beta chains were sequenced from one sample in a study of cytomegalovirus exposure and HLA in healthy donors. Primers: 60 Vbeta forward and 13 Jbeta reverse. Data came from immunoSEQ multiplex PCR; TCRdb stores just in-frame clones and leaves some out. The profile shows some 150,000 clones, approximately 77% of them singletons. The sequenced sample was PBMCs. The receptor source for this set is a man aged 30 to 45 in good health and CMV-seropositive.

V and J are TRBV7-2 and TRBJ2-2, with 9 bases aligning to TRBD1. The ends lost 5 bases at V and 5 bases at J; junction bases unmatched: 3. Germline V CDR1 and CDR2: SGHTA, FQGNSA. The CDR3 covers 14 residues. CDR3 loop: CASSLQGATGELFF. The CDR3 DNA is TGTGCCAGCAGCCTACAGGGGGCGACCGGGGAGCTGTTTTTT. Variable domain in full (rest from reference TRBV7-2 and TRBJ2-2): GAGVSQSPSNKVTEKGKDVELRCDPISGHTALYWYRQSLGQGLEFLIYFQGNSAPDKSGLPSDRFSAERTGGSVSTLTIQRTQQEDSAVYLCASSLQGATGELFFGEGSRLTVL.

The chain joins TRBV4-3 to TRBJ2-2; 8 nucleotides line up with TRBD1. The trim removed 5 bases at V and 3 bases at J, leaving 11 bases unmatched. This CDR3 is 17 amino acids long. Germline V lookup: CDR1 LGHNA, CDR2 YSLEER. CDR3 sequence: CASSLYRGDFDTGELFF. The DNA for the CDR3 is TGCGCCAGCAGCTTGTACAGGGGGGATTTCGACACCGGGGAGCTGTTTTTT.

This sequence joins TRBV7-7 and TRBJ1-5; D not resolved. There are 16 residues in the CDR3. Germline loops: CDR1 SSHAT, CDR2 FNYEAQ (reference sequence). V was pared by 3 bases and J by 1 base, with 13 bases between. DNA of the CDR3: TGTGCCAGCAGCTTCTATGGCAAGGAGAGCAATCAGCCCCAGCATTTT. It codes for CASSFYGKESNQPQHF.

The rearrangement links TRBV25-1 to TRBJ2-7; 12 nucleotides agree with TRBD2. The CDR3 has 17 residues. Germline CDR1 reads MGHDK; CDR2 reads SYGVNS. V trimming: 4 bases; J trimming: 0 bases; junction bases outside the gene matches: 7. The CDR3 is CASSVRTSGVSSYEQYF. In DNA, the CDR3 is TGTGCCAGCAGTGTTCGGACTAGCGGGGTTTCCTCCTACGAGCAGTACTTC.

In nucleotides, the CDR3 is TGTGCCAGCAGTGGAACAGGGCTGCATGGCTACACCTTC. Its protein is CASSGTGLHGYTF. The chain joins TRBV6-1 to TRBJ1-2; weak D call: TRBD1 (6 bases). V dropped 4 bases and J dropped 6 bases, with 12 bases sitting between them. Germline CDR1 is MNHNS and CDR2 is SASEGT. The length of the CDR3 is 13 residues.

Note on this clone: One end of the junction does not line up with germline, which may come from a read error. CDR3 DNA: TGTGCCAGCAGTGGCAGGGTGAATACTGAAGCTTTCTTT. Amino acids: CASSGRVNTEAFF. The V gene is TRBV6-1, the J gene TRBJ1-1, with a tentative D call TRBD1 (5 bases). The germline CDR1 and CDR2 sequences are MNHNS and SASEGT. This CDR3 region has 13 residues.

The J gene is TRBJ2-3, the V gene TRBV5-1; no definite D call. Germline V CDR1 and CDR2: SGHRS, YFSETQ. The CDR3 is 16 residues long. The ends were cut back, 0 bases at V and 2 bases at J, with 13 bases in the middle. The CDR3 is CASSLGHYGSTDTQYF. The CDR3 DNA is TGCGCCAGCAGCTTGGGCCACTATGGGTCCACAGATACGCAGTATTTT.